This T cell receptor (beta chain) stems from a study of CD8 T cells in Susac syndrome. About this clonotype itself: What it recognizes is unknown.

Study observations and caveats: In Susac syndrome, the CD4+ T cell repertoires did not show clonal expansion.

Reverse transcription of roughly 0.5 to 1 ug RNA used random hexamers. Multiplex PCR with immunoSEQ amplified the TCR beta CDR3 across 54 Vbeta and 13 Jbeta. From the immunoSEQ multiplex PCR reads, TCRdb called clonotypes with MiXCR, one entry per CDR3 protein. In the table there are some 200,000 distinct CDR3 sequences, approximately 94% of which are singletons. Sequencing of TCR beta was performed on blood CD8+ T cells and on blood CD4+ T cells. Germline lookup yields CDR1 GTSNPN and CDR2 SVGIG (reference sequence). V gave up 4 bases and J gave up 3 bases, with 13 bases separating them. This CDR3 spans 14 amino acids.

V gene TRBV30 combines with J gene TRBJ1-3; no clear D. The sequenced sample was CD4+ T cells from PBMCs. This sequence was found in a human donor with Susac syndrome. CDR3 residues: CAWTPGTVGNTIYF. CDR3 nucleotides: TGTGCCTGGACCCCAGGCACAGTTGGAAACACCATATATTTT.